This TCR beta chain stems from a study of cytomegalovirus exposure and HLA in healthy donors. The study ran its PCR with 60 Vbeta and 13 Jbeta primers. The table came from immunoSEQ multiplex PCR; TCRdb's copy has only in-frame clones and leaves some out. The sample has about 160,000 clones, under 80% seen once. The length of the CDR3 is 13 residues. Trimming cost V 1 base and J 13 bases, with 11 bases left between them. Germline CDR1 SGHVS, CDR2 FQNEAQ. This TCR came from a man in his forties in good health and CMV-seronegative. The rearrangement uses TRBV7-8 and TRBJ1-6; a weak D match, TRBD1 (5 bases). Source material: PBMCs. The CDR3 protein is CASSLVQGTPLHF. CDR3 nucleotide sequence: TGTGCCAGCAGCTTAGTGCAGGGTACCCCCCTCCACTTT.